These T cell receptor beta chains were read from a single sample in a study of a mutant IDH1 vaccine in newly diagnosed glioma. Only in-frame clones appear in the TCRdb table, and some are missing; sequencing was by immunoSEQ multiplex PCR. The sample contains tens of thousands of clones, about 74% of which appear only once. Sequenced here: PBMCs, sampled from a glioma patient treated with radiotherapy, temozolomide or both. The receptors stem from a woman aged 40 to 50 with glioma. The CDR3 runs from the conserved cysteine through the conserved F or W. A D gene is named only where the DNA matches it firmly. A row's size may be missing; if present it is once, few, many or a size class.

size	V	J	D	DNA	CDR3
.	TRBV30	TRBJ1-2	.	TGTGCCTGGAGACCTCTGGGGAGGAGAGGCTATGGCTACACCTTC	CAWRPLGRRGYGYTF
.	TRBV2	TRBJ2-7	TRBD1	TGTGCCAGCAGTGTTTCAGGGGGCCGCGAGCAGTACTTC	CASSVSGGREQYF
.	TRBV14	TRBJ1-1	.	TGTGCCAGCAGCCAAGATCTAATCCCGCTAACTGAAGCTTTCTTT	CASSQDLIPLTEAFF
.	TRBV7-8	TRBJ1-1	TRBD1	TGTGCCAGCAGCTTAGCGGGACAGTGGGTGAACACTGAAGCTTTCTTT	CASSLAGQWVNTEAFF
.	TRBV11-2	TRBJ2-2	.	TGTGCCAGCAGCCCAGGGGTTGGCTCCGCCGGGGAGCTGTTTTTT	CASSPGVGSAGELFF
few	TRBV18	TRBJ1-5	.	TGTGCCAGCTCACCAACCCGGACTAGCAATCAGCCCCAGCATTTT	CASSPTRTSNQPQHF
.	TRBV6-6	TRBJ1-5	.	TGTGCCAGCATCCAAAGGGCCGAGACCAATCAGCCCCAGCATTTT	CASIQRAETNQPQHF
.	TRBV5-1	TRBJ1-1	TRBD1	TGCGCCAGCAGCTTGGGACAGGGATCCACTGAAGCTTTCTTT	CASSLGQGSTEAFF
.	TRBV5-1	TRBJ1-5	.	TGCGCCAGCAGCTTGGAGGCAGGGAGTCAGCCCCAGCATTTT	CASSLEAGSQPQHF
.	TRBV11-2	TRBJ2-3	.	TGTGCCAGCAGCTTAAGCGTAGCGGCGGGTTGGCAGTATTTT	CASSLSVAAGWQYF
.	TRBV6-1	TRBJ1-2	.	TGTGCCAGCCGGTGGCCCCAGGGCGGCGGCTATGGCTACACCTTC	CASRWPQGGGYGYTF
.	TRBV5-6	TRBJ1-6	.	TGTGCCAGCAGCTTGGTCCAGGGGAATTCACCCCTCCACTTT	CASSLVQGNSPLHF
once	TRBV6-5	TRBJ1-2	.	TGTGCCAGCAGAACCCCCCAGGGGCTCGGGTATGGCTACACCTTC	CASRTPQGLGYGYTF
once	TRBV5-6	TRBJ2-3	TRBD2	TGTGCCAGCAGCCGGACTAGCGGGGGATCAGATACGCAGTATTTT	CASSRTSGGSDTQYF
.	TRBV19	TRBJ1-4	.	TGTGCCAGTAGTATAGCAGAGGGTCCTAATGAAAAACTGTTTTTT	CASSIAEGPNEKLFF
.	TRBV18	TRBJ2-3	.	TGTGCCAGCTCACCCATCTTATCTAGCACAGATACGCAGTATTTT	CASSPILSSTDTQYF
.	TRBV5-1	TRBJ1-1	.	TGCGCCAGCAGCTTGGACCCGAACACTGAAGCTTTCTTT	CASSLDPNTEAFF
few	TRBV19	TRBJ1-4	.	TGTGCCAGTAGTCAGGACCTAGAGGATGAAAAACTGTTTTTT	CASSQDLEDEKLFF
.	TRBV6-6	TRBJ1-2	.	TGTGCCAGCACCCTCGGGAACCGAGGTACTGGAGGCTACACCTTC	CASTLGNRGTGGYTF
once	TRBV5-6	TRBJ2-2	TRBD1	TGTGCCAGCAGCCTACAGGGGAAAGCCGGGGAGCTGTTTTTT	CASSLQGKAGELFF
.	TRBV27	TRBJ1-1	TRBD1	TGTGCCAGCAGTTTTCTAGGACAGGGGTATTTGAACACTGAAGCTTTCTTT	CASSFLGQGYLNTEAFF
.	TRBV7-8	TRBJ2-5	TRBD1	TGTGCCAGCAGCGATACCCGGGACAGGGACCAAGAGACCCAGTACTTC	CASSDTRDRDQETQYF
.	TRBV29-1	TRBJ2-7	.	TGCAGCGTTGAGGAGGGGGCCTCCTACGAGCAGTACTTC	CSVEEGASYEQYF
.	TRBV10-3	TRBJ2-7	.	TGTGCCATCAGGGACAGCTCCTACGAGCAGTACTTC	CAIRDSSYEQYF
.	TRBV7-9	TRBJ1-2	TRBD1	TGTGCCAGCAGCCCCGGACAGGGTCCCTATGGCTACACCTTC	CASSPGQGPYGYTF
few	TRBV6-5	TRBJ1-3	.	TGTGCCAGCAGCTTGGGGGGGTCTGGAAACACCATATATTTT	CASSLGGSGNTIYF
.	TRBV5-4	TRBJ1-4	.	TGTGCCAGCAGCCCCGGAGGGGGTGGGGAAAAACTGTTTTTT	CASSPGGGGEKLFF
.	TRBV4-2	TRBJ2-7	.	TGTGCCAGCAGCTGGCGACTAGATTACTACGAGCAGTACTTC	CASSWRLDYYEQYF
.	TRBV9	TRBJ2-1	.	TGTGCCAGCACCGACCACAGGAGGGACGCGACCTACAATGAGCAGTTCTTC	CASTDHRRDATYNEQFF
once	TRBV5-1	TRBJ1-2	.	TGCGCCAGCGGAACAGTCGGGTATGGCTACACCTTC	CASGTVGYGYTF
.	TRBV2	TRBJ2-7	.	TGTGCCAGCAGCTACACGGGCCCGGAGCAGTACTTC	CASSYTGPEQYF
once	TRBV7-2	TRBJ1-2	.	TGTGCCAGCAGCCGAAAAGGTGGAGGGGGGCCTCATGGCTACACCTTC	CASSRKGGGGPHGYTF
.	TRBV12-5	TRBJ2-7	.	TGTGCTAGTGGTCCTGGACAGACGTCCGACGAGCAGTACTTC	CASGPGQTSDEQYF
.	TRBV9	TRBJ2-3	TRBD2	TGTGCCAGCAGCGTAGCCGGGGGGATCACAGATACGCAGTATTTT	CASSVAGGITDTQYF
.	TRBV5-4	TRBJ2-2	.	TGTGCCAGCAGCTTGAAGCACAAAAACACCGGGGAGCTGTTTTTT	CASSLKHKNTGELFF
.	TRBV7-9	TRBJ2-1	.	TGTGCCAGCAGCTCTCGTTACAATGAGCAGTTCTTC	CASSSRYNEQFF
.	TRBV5-1	TRBJ2-5	.	TGCGCCAGCAGCTTGTTCGGGGCCGGGGAGACCCAGTACTTC	CASSLFGAGETQYF
once	TRBV19	TRBJ1-4	.	TGTGCCAGTAGTCCGAGGAGTTCTGAAAAACTGTTTTTT	CASSPRSSEKLFF
.	TRBV19	TRBJ2-7	.	TGTGCCAGTAGTATAAGGGCAGGGTATACCTACGAGCAGTACTTC	CASSIRAGYTYEQYF
.	TRBV30	TRBJ2-3	TRBD2	TGTGCCTGGACCCCTTGGGGAGGGATTAATACAGATACGCAGTATTTT	CAWTPWGGINTDTQYF
once	TRBV6-5	TRBJ1-4	.	TGTGCCAGCAGTTTACGGGGTGGCGAAAAACTGTTTTTT	CASSLRGGEKLFF
.	TRBV5-1	TRBJ2-7	.	TGCGCCAGCAGGCCATGGACGGATTACGAGCAGTACTTC	CASRPWTDYEQYF
.	TRBV29-1	TRBJ2-3	.	TGCAGCGTTGAAAAAGATACGCAGTATTTT	CSVEKDTQYF
.	TRBV6-1	TRBJ2-5	.	TGTGCCAGCTCCCCTAGCGTCAGGGGGCAAGAGACCCAGTACTTC	CASSPSVRGQETQYF
.	TRBV29-1	TRBJ1-1	.	TGCAGCGTTGAAGCCTGGGGGGGGGACACTGAAGCTTTCTTT	CSVEAWGGDTEAFF